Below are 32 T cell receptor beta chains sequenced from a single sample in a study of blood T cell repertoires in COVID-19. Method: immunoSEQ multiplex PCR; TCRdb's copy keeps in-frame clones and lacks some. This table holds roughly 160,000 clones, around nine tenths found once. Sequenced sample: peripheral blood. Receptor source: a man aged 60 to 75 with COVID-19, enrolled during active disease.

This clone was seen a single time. CDR3 amino acids: CASSPHLANEKLFF. The CDR3 bases are TGTGCCAGCAGCCCTCACTTGGCTAATGAAAAACTGTTTTTT. The V call is TRBV14, the J call TRBJ1-4; D remains unclear. The CDR3 length is 14 residues. Germline CDR1 reads SGHDN; CDR2 reads FVKESK. Between the trimmed V and J ends, which lost 4 bases and 3 bases, there was a span of 9 bases. The variable domain in full, with the rest retrieved from reference TRBV14 and TRBJ1-4, is EAGVTQFPSHSVIEKGQTVTLRCDPISGHDNLYWYRRVMGKEIKFLLHFVKESKQDESGMPNNRFLAERTGGTYSTLKVQPAELEDSGVYFCASSPHLANEKLFFGSGTQLSVL.

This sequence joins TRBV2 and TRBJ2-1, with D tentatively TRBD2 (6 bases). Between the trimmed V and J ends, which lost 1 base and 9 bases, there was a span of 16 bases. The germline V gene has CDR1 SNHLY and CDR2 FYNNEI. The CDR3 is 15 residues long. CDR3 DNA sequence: TGTGCCAGCAGTGAAGAGACGGGGGTGGTACTTGAGCAGTTCTTC. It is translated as CASSEETGVVLEQFF.

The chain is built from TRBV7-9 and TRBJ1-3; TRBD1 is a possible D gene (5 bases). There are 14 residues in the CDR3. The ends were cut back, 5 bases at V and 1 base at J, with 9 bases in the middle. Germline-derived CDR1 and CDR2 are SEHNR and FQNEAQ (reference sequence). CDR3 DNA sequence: TGTGCCAGCAGCCTCCAGGGTTCTGGAAACACCATATATTTT. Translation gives CASSLQGSGNTIYF.

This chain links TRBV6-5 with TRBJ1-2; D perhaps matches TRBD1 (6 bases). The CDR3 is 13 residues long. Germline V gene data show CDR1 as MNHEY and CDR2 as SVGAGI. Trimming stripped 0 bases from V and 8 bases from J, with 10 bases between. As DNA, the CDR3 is TGTGCCAGCAGTTACTCAGGGGGTTTCGGCTACACCTTC. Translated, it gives CASSYSGGFGYTF.

The CDR3 DNA reads TGTGCCAGCAGCCAAGGGGCCGGGAGGAGGGCAGATACGCAGTATTTT. This gives the protein CASSQGAGRRADTQYF. This rearrangement joins TRBV3-1 (or the pseudogene TRBV3-2) to TRBJ2-3; 7 positions match TRBD2. Germline V lookup: CDR1 LGHDT, CDR2 YNNKEL (reference sequence). Trimming removed 1 base from V and 4 bases from J; junction bases left unmatched: 8. The CDR3 runs 16 residues.

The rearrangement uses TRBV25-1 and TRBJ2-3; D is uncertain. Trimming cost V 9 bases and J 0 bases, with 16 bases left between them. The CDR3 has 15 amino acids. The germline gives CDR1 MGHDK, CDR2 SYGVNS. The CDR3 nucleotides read TGTGCCAGTGACCCTCTAGGTTCTAGCACAGATACGCAGTATTTT. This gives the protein CASDPLGSSTDTQYF.

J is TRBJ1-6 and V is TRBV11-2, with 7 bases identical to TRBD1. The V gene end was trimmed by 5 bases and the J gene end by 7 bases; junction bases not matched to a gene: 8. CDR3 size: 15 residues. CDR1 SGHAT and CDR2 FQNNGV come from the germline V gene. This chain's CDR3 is CASSLRTGRNSPLHF. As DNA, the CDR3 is TGTGCCAGCAGCCTGCGGACAGGTCGAAATTCACCCCTCCACTTT.

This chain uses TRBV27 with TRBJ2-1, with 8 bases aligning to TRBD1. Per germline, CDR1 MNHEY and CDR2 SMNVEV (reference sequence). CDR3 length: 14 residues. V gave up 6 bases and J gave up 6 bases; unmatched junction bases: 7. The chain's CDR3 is CASRSTGVRNEQFF. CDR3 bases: TGTGCCAGCAGGTCGACAGGGGTCCGCAATGAGCAGTTCTTC.

CDR3 sequence (DNA): TGTGCCTGGATATCGGGACTAGCGGGGATGAACACCGGGGAGCTGTTTTTT. Amino acids: CAWISGLAGMNTGELFF. The chain employs TRBV30 and TRBJ2-2; 13 bases are a match to TRBD2. This CDR3 is 17 amino acids long. V lost 4 bases and J lost 1; bases outside the gene matches: 6. Germline CDR1 GTSNPN, CDR2 SVGIG (reference sequence).

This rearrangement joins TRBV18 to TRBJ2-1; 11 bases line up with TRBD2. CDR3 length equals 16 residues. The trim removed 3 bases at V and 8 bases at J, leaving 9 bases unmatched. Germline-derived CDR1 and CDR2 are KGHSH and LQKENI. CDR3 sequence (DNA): TGTGCCAGCTCACCTAATAGCGGGAGGGCTGGGGATGAGCAGTTCTTC. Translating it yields CASSPNSGRAGDEQFF.

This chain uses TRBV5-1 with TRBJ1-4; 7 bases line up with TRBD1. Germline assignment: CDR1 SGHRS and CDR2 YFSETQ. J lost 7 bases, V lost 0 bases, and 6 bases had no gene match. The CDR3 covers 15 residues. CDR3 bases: TGCGCCAGCAGCTTGGTATCAGGGGGTACTGAAAAACTGTTTTTT. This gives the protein CASSLVSGGTEKLFF.

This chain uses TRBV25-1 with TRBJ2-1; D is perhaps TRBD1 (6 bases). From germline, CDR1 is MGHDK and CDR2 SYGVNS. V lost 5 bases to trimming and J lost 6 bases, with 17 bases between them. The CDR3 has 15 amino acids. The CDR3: CASSKTTGSFNEQFF. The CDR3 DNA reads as TGTGCCAGCAGTAAGACGACAGGTTCGTTCAATGAGCAGTTCTTC. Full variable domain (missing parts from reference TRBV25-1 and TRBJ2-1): EADIYQTPRYLVIGTGKKITLECSQTMGHDKMYWYQQDPGMELHLIHYSYGVNSTEKGDLSSESTVSRIRTEHFPLTLESARPSHTSQYLCASSKTTGSFNEQFFGPGTRLTVL.

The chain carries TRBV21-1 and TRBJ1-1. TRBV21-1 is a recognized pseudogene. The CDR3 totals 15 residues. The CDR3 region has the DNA TGTGCCAGCAGCAAAGACAGGAGGGTTAACACTGAAGCTTTCTTT. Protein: CASSKDRRVNTEAFF.

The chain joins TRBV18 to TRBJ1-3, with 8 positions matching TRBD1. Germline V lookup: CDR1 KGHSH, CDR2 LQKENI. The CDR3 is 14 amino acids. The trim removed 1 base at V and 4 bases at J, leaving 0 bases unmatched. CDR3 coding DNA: TGTGCCAGCTCACCACGGGACAGGGGAAACACCATATATTTT. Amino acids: CASSPRDRGNTIYF.

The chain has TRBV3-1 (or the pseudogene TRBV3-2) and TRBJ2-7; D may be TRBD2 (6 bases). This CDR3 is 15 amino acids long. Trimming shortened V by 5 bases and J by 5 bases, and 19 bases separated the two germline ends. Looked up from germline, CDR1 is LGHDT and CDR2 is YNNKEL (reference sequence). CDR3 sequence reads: CASSLRRAGLDEQYF. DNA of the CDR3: TGTGCCAGCAGCTTGCGGAGGGCGGGGTTGGACGAGCAGTACTTC.

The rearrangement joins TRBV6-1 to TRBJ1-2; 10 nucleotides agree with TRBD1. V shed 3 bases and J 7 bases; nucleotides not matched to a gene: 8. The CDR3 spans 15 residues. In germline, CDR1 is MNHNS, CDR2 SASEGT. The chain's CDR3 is CASSEDRGVSVGYTF. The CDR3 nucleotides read TGTGCCAGCAGTGAGGACAGGGGGGTTTCCGTTGGCTACACCTTC.

Here the CDR3 reads CASSAGTANSPLHF. Written as DNA, the CDR3 is TGTGCCAGTAGCGCGGGGACAGCCAATTCACCCCTCCACTTT. The V call is TRBV19, the J call TRBJ1-6, with TRBD1 identical over 7 bases. The CDR3 runs to 14 residues. Germline values: CDR1 LNHDA, CDR2 SQIVND (reference sequence). V dropped 6 bases and J dropped 7; count of bases not matched to a gene: 6.

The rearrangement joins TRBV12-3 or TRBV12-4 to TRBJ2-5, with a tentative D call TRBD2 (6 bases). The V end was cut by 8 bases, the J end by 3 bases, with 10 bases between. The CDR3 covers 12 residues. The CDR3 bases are TGTGCCAGCGGAAAGCGGGAAGAGACCCAGTACTTC. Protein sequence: CASGKREETQYF.

The CDR3 DNA sequence: TGTGCCAGCAGCTTAGGCGGGGGCATGAACTATGGCTACACCTTC. Translating it yields CASSLGGGMNYGYTF. The rearrangement links TRBV7-9 to TRBJ1-2; tentatively, D is TRBD1 (6 bases). The CDR3 covers 15 residues. The V gene's germline CDR1 is SEHNR and CDR2 FQNEAQ (reference sequence). V was pared by 1 base and J by 2 bases, with 11 bases between. Supplemented by reference TRBV7-9 and TRBJ1-2, the full variable domain reads DTGVSQNPRHKITKRGQNVTFRCDPISEHNRLYWYRQTLGQGPEFLTYFQNEAQLEKSRLLSDRFSAERPKGSFSTLEIQRTEQGDSAMYLCASSLGGGMNYGYTFGSGTRLTVV.

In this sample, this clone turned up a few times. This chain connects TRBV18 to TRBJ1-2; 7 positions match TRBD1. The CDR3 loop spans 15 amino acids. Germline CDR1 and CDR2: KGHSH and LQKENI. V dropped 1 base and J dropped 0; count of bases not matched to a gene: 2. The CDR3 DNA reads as TGTGCCAGCTCACCACGACAGGGAGCTAACTATGGCTACACCTTC. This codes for CASSPRQGANYGYTF.

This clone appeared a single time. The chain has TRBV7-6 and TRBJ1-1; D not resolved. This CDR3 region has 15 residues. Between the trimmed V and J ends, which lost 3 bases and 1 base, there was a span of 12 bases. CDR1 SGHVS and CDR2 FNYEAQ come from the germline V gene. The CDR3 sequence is CASSFLLSKNTEAFF. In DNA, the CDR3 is TGTGCCAGCAGCTTTCTACTGAGCAAGAACACTGAAGCTTTCTTT.

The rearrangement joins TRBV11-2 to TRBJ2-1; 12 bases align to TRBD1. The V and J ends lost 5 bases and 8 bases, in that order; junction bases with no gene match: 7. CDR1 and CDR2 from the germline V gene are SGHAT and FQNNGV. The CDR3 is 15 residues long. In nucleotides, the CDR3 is TGTGCCAGCAGCCATTTGGGACAGGGGGCTTATGAGCAGTTCTTC. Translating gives CASSHLGQGAYEQFF.

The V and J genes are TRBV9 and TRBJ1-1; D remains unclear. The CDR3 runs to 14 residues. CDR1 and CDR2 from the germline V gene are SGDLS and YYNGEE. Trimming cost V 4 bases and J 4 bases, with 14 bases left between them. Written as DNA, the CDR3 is TGTGCCAGCAGCCTGTTGGAGGAGGGCACTGAAGCTTTCTTT. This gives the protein CASSLLEEGTEAFF.

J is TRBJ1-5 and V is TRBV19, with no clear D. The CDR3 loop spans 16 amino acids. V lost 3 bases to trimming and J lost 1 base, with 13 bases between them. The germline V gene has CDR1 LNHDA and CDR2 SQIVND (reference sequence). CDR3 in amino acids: CASSIWRAQSNQPQHF. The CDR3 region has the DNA TGTGCCAGTAGTATTTGGCGGGCCCAGAGCAATCAGCCCCAGCATTTT.

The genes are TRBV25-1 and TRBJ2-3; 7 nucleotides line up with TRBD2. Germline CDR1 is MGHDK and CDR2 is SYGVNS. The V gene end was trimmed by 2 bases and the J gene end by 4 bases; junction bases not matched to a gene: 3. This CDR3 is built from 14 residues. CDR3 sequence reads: CASSEVGRSDTQYF. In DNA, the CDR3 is TGTGCCAGCAGTGAAGTCGGGAGGTCAGATACGCAGTATTTT. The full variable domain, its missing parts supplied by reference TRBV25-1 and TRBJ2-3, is EADIYQTPRYLVIGTGKKITLECSQTMGHDKMYWYQQDPGMELHLIHYSYGVNSTEKGDLSSESTVSRIRTEHFPLTLESARPSHTSQYLCASSEVGRSDTQYFGPGTRLTVL.

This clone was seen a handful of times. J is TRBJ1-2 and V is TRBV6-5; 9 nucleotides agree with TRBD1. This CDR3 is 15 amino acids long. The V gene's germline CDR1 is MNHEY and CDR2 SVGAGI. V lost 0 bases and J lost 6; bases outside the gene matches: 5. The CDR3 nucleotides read TGTGCCAGCAGTTACTCGAAATGGGACAGGGATGGCTACACCTTC. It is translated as CASSYSKWDRDGYTF.

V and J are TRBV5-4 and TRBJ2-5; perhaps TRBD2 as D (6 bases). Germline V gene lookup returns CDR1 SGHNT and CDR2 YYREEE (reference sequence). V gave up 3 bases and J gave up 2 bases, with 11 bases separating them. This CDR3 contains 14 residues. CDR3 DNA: TGTGCCAGCAGCTCGTCGGGGGTACAAGAGACCCAGTACTTC. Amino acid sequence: CASSSSGVQETQYF.

The CDR3 DNA reads TGTGCCAGTAGGGAGGACGGGAGCTCTGGGGCCAACGTCCTGACTTTC. Amino acids: CASREDGSSGANVLTF. The chain couples TRBV19 to TRBJ2-6, with a tentative D call TRBD2 (6 bases). Germline CDR1 reads LNHDA; CDR2 reads SQIVND (reference sequence). V gave up 6 bases and J gave up 0 bases, with 12 bases separating them. The CDR3 sequence is 16 residues long.

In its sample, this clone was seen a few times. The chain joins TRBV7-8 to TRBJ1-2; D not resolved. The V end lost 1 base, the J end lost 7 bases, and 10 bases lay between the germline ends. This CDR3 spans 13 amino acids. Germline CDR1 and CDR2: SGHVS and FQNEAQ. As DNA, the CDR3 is TGTGCCAGCAGCTTAGATTGGAGGGCTGGCTACACCTTC. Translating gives CASSLDWRAGYTF. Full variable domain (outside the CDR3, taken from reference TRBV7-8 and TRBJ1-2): GAGVSQSPRYKVAKRGQDVALRCDPISGHVSLFWYQQALGQGPEFLTYFQNEAQLDKSGLPSDRFFAERPEGSVSTLKIQRTQQEDSAVYLCASSLDWRAGYTFGSGTRLTVV.

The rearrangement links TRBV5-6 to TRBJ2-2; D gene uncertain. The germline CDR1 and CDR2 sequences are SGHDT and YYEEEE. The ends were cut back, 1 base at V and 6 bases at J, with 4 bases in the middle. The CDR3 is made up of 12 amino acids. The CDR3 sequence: CASSLLSGELFF. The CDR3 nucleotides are TGTGCCAGCAGCTTGCTGTCCGGGGAGCTGTTTTTT.

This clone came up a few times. CDR3 DNA sequence: TGCAGCGCCAGACTATACTCCTCTGGAAACACCATATATTTT. Protein: CSARLYSSGNTIYF. The chain couples TRBV29-1 to TRBJ1-3, with D unresolved. CDR1 is SQVTM, CDR2 ANQGSEA, per germline. This CDR3 is 14 amino acids long. V gave up 7 bases and J gave up 0 bases, with 13 bases separating them.

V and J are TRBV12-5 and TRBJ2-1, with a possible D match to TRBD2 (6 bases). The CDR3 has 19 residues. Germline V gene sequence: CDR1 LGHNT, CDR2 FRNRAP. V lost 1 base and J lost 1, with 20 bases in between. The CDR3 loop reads CASGLGRTVIADSYNEQFF. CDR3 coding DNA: TGTGCTAGTGGTTTGGGCCGAACAGTTATAGCGGATTCCTACAATGAGCAGTTCTTC.